The rows below give T cell receptor beta chains drawn from one sample of a study of response to subunit inactivated influenza vaccine. In TCRdb, the RT-PCR reads were re-called with MiXCR into one record per CDR3 protein. The sample records some 520,000 distinct CDR3 sequences, 16% being singletons. The source material was CD4+ T cells sorted from PBMCs, sampled about 24 months after vaccination. These receptors were obtained from a man between 50 and 70 years old who received an inactivated influenza vaccine. Both conserved end residues are trimmed from each CDR3.

>13|TRBV19
ASSTGGQPNTEAF
>11|TRBV14
ASSREINYGYT
>14|TRBV19
ASRGLGQNPVETQY
>9|TRBV5-1
ASSGTYEQY
>15|TRBV12-3/TRBV12-4
ASSLLRTGGLYNEQF
>13|TRBV12-3/TRBV12-4
ASSFSGLGTDTQY
>14|TRBV5-1
ASSLAFRGGTDTQY
>9|TRBV3-1
ASSRQDIQY
>11|TRBV20-1
SAGGWGVNEQY
>10|TRBV6-6
ASSYLDGEAF
>10|TRBV20-1
SAGLRGQTQY
>15|TRBV4-3
ASSQLGTGEEYNEQF
>14|TRBV20-1
CASDQGRPRAYEQY
>12|TRBV5-1
ASSPQGDRETQY
>13|TRBV7-2
ASSDRRGGTYGYT
>12|TRBV7-2
ASSLIALSYEQY
>10|TRBV20-1
SLPRNTGELF
>11|TRBV20-1
SAETSGIYEQY
>12|TRBV11-2
ASSAGGYTGELF
>12|TRBV20-1
SARDPTFPGELF
>10|TRBV29-1
SVEDGLETQY
>12|TRBV29-1
SVEGGVRGTEAF
>12|TRBV10-3
AIQDRGDSYEQY
>11|TRBV29-1
SPIGLAGDTQY
>12|TRBV2
ASSEAGPTGELF
>13|TRBV28
ASRETSSALNTQY
>9|TRBV9
ASSSGGGQF
>13|TRBV2
ASSELARGGYGYT
>14|TRBV11-1
ASSLGGPRGWNEQF
>11|TRBV7-3
ASSPHQAGELF
>14|TRBV10-3
AISESVGGIEQPQH
>14|TRBV12-3/TRBV12-4
ASSPRQGTNTGELF
>11|TRBV12-3/TRBV12-4
ASSPGLWGEQY
>16|TRBV6-2/TRBV6-3
ASSPPLRTGALFTEAF
>15|TRBV6-2/TRBV6-3
ASSPTRETGGYREQY
>13|TRBV2
ASSLARLAKETQY
>15|TRBV11-2
ASSPGQVLANTGELF
>15|TRBV4-2
ASSRASGGLNTGELF
>13|TRBV5-1
ASSLDPGAGNTIY
>10|TRBV7-2
ASSPQGNEAF
>12|TRBV20-1
SASRTGSTGELF
>12|TRBV7-2
ASSSSARDSPLH
>14|TRBV18
ASSPNDWTGWNIQY
>10|TRBV6-2/TRBV6-3
ASSHGSQPQH
>11|TRBV3-1
ASSQRSSGIQY
>12|TRBV12-3/TRBV12-4
ASSNRGRTGELF
>13|TRBV7-6
ASSLQGLSNSPLH
>15|TRBV28
ASSSRGGMDSYNEQF
>12|TRBV7-2
ASSPNLGNQPQH
>13|TRBV18
ASSPRDPNTGELF
>11|TRBV27
ASSFLKNTEAF
>13|TRBV20-1
SAREAGGVYNEQF
>12|TRBV20-1
SASRTGKWTEAF
>11|TRBV27
ASSLGAGREQY
>13|TRBV20-1
SARRFNEVTGELF